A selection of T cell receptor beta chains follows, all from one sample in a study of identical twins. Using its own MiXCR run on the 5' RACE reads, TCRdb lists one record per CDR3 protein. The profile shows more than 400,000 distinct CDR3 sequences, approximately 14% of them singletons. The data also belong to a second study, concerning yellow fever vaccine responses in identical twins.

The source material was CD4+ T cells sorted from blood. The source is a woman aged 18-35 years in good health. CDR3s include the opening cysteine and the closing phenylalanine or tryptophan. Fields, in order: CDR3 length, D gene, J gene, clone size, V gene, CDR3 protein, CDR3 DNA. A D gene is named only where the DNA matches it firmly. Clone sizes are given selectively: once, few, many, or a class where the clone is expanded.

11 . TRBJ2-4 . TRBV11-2 CASSFQNIQYF TGTGCCAGCAGCTTCCAAAACATTCAGTACTTC
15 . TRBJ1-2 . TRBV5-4 CASSPDTGNFYGYTF TGTGCCAGCAGCCCTGACACAGGAAACTTCTATGGCTACACCTTC
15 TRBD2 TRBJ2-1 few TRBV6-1 CASSEIRGAYNEQFF TGTGCCAGCAGTGAAATCCGGGGGGCCTACAATGAGCAGTTCTTC
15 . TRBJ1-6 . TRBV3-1 CASSQGAGSSSPLHF TGTGCCAGCAGCCAAGGAGCGGGCAGTAGTTCACCCCTCCACTTT
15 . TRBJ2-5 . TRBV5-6 CASSLWRGQRETQYF TGTGCCAGCAGCTTGTGGCGTGGACAGCGAGAGACCCAGTACTTC
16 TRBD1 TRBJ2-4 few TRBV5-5 CASSFGQGGTKNIQYF TGTGCCAGCAGCTTCGGACAGGGAGGAACCAAAAACATTCAGTACTTC
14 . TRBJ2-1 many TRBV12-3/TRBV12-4 CASRPKGSYNEQFF TGTGCCAGCAGGCCCAAGGGGTCCTACAATGAGCAGTTCTTC
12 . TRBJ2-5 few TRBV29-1 CSVRPNQETQYF TGCAGCGTTAGACCAAACCAAGAGACCCAGTACTTC
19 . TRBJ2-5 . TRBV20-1 CSARPRLVEWEMYQETQYF TGCAGTGCTAGACCTCGACTAGTCGAGTGGGAAATGTACCAAGAGACCCAGTACTTC
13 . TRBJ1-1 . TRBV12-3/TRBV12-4 CASSVRTAAEAFF TGTGCCAGCAGTGTCAGGACGGCCGCTGAAGCTTTCTTT
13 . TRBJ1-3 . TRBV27 CASSPLSGNTIYF TGTGCCAGCAGTCCCCTAAGTGGAAACACCATATATTTT
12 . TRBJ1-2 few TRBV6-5 CASSIGGLGYTF TGTGCCAGCAGTATCGGGGGTCTTGGCTACACCTTC
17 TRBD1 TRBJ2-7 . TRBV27 CASSSRDRGNPLRGQYF TGTGCCAGCAGTTCCCGGGACAGGGGTAACCCCTTACGAGGGCAGTACTTC
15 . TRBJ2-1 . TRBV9 CASSVLLGSYNEQFF TGTGCCAGCAGCGTACTTCTAGGCTCCTACAATGAGCAGTTCTTC
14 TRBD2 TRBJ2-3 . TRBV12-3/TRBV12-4 CASSTSGSPYTQYF TGTGCCAGTTCGACTAGCGGGAGTCCATATACGCAGTATTTT
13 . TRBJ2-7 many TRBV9 CASSPRLAYEQYF TGTGCCAGCAGCCCCAGGTTGGCCTACGAGCAGTACTTC
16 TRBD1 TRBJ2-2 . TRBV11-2 CASSSLGTGVSGELFF TGTGCCAGCAGCTCCCTAGGGACAGGGGTCTCCGGGGAGCTGTTTTTT
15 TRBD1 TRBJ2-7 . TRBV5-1 CASSFPDRGFYEQYF TGCGCCAGCAGCTTCCCGGACAGGGGTTTCTACGAGCAGTACTTC
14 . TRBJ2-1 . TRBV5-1 CASSLASSYNEQFF TGCGCCAGCAGCTTAGCGAGCTCCTACAATGAGCAGTTCTTC
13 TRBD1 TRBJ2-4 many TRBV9 CASSRDRQDIQYF TGTGCCAGCAGCCGGGACAGGCAAGACATTCAGTACTTC
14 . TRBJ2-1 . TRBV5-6 CASSFQSGYNEQFF TGTGCCAGCAGCTTCCAGTCCGGGTACAATGAGCAGTTCTTC
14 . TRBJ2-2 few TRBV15 CATSRDSNTGELFF TGTGCCACCAGCAGAGACTCGAACACCGGGGAGCTGTTTTTT
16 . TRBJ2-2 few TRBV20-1 CSAMRGDSGGTGELFF TGCAGTGCTATGAGGGGGGACTCAGGGGGCACCGGGGAGCTGTTTTTT